This TCR beta chain was sequenced for a study of T cell changes during pregnancy in multiple sclerosis. Only a few counts were recorded for this clone. Using immunoSEQ multiplex PCR, the repertoire was profiled, and TCRdb retains in-frame clones only, with some absent. Of 25,000 to 30,000 clones in the sample, about 91% were seen once. V was clipped by 0 bases and J by 0 bases, with 11 bases between them. The CDR3 is made up of 16 amino acids. The germline gives CDR1 MGHRA, CDR2 YSYEKL. J is TRBJ1-2 and V is TRBV4-1; maybe TRBD1 (5 bases). This sample comprised CD4+ T cells from peripheral blood mononuclear cells, obtained in the second trimester of pregnancy. This TCR derives from a female donor with multiple sclerosis, enrolled in a pregnancy study. The CDR3 sequence is CASSQDWGGTNYGYTF. In nucleotides, the CDR3 is TGCGCCAGCAGCCAAGATTGGGGGGGAACTAACTATGGCTACACCTTC.